This entry lists 2 T cell receptor beta chains sequenced from one sample in a study of neurological immune-mediated disorders. TCRdb processed the 5' RACE reads anew with MiXCR; each CDR3 protein has one entry. The sample lists about 50,000 distinct CDR3 sequences; approximately 10% were seen once. The sequencing input was PBMCs. The receptors shown here come from a woman between 40 and 55 years old with HTLV-1-associated myelopathy (HAM/TSP).

This clonotype occurred many times. The chain has TRBV5-1 and TRBJ1-4; D might be TRBD1 (6 bases). The CDR3 totals 15 residues. Trimming cost V 6 bases and J 7 bases, with 19 bases left between them. CDR1 is SGHRS and CDR2 is YFSETQ in the germline V gene. The CDR3 nucleotides read TGCGCCAGCACTTGGGGGCGACCCGAGGGTGAAAAACTGTTTTTT. Translated, it gives CASTWGRPEGEKLFF. The complete variable domain, with remaining parts taken from reference TRBV5-1 and TRBJ1-4, reads KAGVTQTPRYLIKTRGQQVTLSCSPISGHRSVSWYQQTPGQGLQFLFEYFSETQRNKGNFPGRFSGRQFSNSRSEMNVSTLELGDSALYLCASTWGRPEGEKLFFGSGTQLSVL.

This clonotype was observed at least ten times. The J gene is TRBJ1-5, the V gene TRBV4-1, with TRBD1 as a possible D gene (5 bases). The CDR3 length is 15 residues. V was trimmed by 0 bases and J by 5 bases, leaving 11 bases between them. Germline V gene data show CDR1 as MGHRA and CDR2 as YSYEKL. The CDR3 nucleotides read TGCGCCAGCAGCCAAGATTTGGGGGTCTATCAGCCCCAGCATTTT. Translating it yields CASSQDLGVYQPQHF.